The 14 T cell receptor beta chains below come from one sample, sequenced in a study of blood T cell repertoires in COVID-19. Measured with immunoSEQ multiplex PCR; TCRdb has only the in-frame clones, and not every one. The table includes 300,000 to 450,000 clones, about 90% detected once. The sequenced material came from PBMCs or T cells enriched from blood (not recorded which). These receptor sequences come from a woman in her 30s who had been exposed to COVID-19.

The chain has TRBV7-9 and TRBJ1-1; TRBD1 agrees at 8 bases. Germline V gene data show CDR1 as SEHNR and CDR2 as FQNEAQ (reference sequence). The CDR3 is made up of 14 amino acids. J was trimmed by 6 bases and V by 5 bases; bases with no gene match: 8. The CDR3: CASSPGQGNPEAFF. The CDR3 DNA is TGTGCCAGCAGCCCCGGACAGGGTAACCCTGAAGCTTTCTTT. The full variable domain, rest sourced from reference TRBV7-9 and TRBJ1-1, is DTGVSQNPRHKITKRGQNVTFRCDPISEHNRLYWYRQTLGQGPEFLTYFQNEAQLEKSRLLSDRFSAERPKGSFSTLEIQRTEQGDSAMYLCASSPGQGNPEAFFGQGTRLTVV.

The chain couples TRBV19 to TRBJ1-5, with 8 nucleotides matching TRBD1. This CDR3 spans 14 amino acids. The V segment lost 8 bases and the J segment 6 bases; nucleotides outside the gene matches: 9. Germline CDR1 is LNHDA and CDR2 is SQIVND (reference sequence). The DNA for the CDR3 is TGTGCCAGTTCGGTACAGGGGGGAAGTCAGCCCCAGCATTTT. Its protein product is CASSVQGGSQPQHF.

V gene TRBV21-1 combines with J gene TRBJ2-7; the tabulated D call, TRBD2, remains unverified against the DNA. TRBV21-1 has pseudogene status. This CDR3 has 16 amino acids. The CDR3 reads CASSKYASGEAYEQYF. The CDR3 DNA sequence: TGTGCCAGCAGCAAATATGCTAGCGGGGAGGCCTACGAGCAGTACTTC.

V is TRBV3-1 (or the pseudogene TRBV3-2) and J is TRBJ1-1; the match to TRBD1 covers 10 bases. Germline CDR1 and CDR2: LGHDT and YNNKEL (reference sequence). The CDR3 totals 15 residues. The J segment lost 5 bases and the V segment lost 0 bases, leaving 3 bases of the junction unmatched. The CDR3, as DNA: TGTGCCAGCAGCCAAGACGGACAGGGGGTGACTGAAGCTTTCTTT. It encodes CASSQDGQGVTEAFF.

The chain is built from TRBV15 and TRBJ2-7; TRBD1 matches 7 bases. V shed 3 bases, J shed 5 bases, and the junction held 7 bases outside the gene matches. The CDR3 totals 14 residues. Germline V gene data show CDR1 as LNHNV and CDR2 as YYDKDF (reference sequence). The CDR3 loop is CATSSPDRADEQYF. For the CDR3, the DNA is TGTGCCACCAGCAGTCCTGACAGGGCGGACGAGCAGTACTTC.

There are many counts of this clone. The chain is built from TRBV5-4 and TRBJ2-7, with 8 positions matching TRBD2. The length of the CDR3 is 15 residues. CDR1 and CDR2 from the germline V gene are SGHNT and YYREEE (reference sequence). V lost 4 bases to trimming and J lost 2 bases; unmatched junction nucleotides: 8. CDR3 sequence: CASSPPTSGPYEQYF. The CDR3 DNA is TGTGCCAGCAGCCCACCCACTAGCGGCCCCTACGAGCAGTACTTC.

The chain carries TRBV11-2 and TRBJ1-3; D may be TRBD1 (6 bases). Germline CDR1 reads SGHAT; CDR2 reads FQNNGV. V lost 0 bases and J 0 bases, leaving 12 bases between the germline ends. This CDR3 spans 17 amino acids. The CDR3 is CASSLDWGQSSGNTIYF. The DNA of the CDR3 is TGTGCCAGCAGCTTAGATTGGGGACAATCCTCTGGAAACACCATATATTTT.

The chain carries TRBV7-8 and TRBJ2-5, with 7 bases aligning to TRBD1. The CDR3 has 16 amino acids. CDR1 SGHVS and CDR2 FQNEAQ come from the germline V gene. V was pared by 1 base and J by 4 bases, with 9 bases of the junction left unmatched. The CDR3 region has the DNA TGTGCCAGCAGCTTAGAAACAGGGGTAGATGGAGAGACCCAGTACTTC. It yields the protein CASSLETGVDGETQYF.

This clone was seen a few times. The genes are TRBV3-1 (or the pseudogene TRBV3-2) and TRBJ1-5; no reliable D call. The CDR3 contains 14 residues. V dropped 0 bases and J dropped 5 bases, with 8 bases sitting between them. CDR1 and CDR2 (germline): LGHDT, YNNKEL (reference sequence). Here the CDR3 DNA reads TGTGCCAGCAGCCAAGATAACGGGGATCAGCCCCAGCATTTT. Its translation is CASSQDNGDQPQHF.

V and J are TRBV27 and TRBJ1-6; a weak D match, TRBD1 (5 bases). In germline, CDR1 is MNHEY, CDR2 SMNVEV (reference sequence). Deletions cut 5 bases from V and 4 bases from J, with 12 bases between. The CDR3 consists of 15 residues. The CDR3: CASSRRDLYNSPLHF. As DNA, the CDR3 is TGTGCCAGCAGTCGCCGGGACTTATATAATTCACCCCTCCACTTT.

Here the CDR3 reads CASYRSGTSGDNEQFF. The DNA for the CDR3 is TGTGCCAGTTACCGCTCCGGGACTAGCGGGGACAATGAGCAGTTCTTC. The chain is built from TRBV7-9 and TRBJ2-1; 13 bases are a match to TRBD2. The V segment lost 9 bases and the J segment 5 bases; nucleotides outside the gene matches: 10. Germline assignment: CDR1 SEHNR and CDR2 FQNEAQ (reference sequence). CDR3 length: 16 residues.

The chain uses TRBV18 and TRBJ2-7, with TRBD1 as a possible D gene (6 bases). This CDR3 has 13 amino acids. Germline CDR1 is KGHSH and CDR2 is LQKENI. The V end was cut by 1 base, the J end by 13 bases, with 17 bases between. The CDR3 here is CASSPQNRDTPYF. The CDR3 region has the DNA TGTGCCAGCTCACCACAAAACCGGGACACCCCCTACTTC.

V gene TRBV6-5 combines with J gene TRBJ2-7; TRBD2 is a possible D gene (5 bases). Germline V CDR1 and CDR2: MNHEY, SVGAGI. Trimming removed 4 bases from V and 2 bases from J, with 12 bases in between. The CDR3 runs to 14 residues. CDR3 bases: TGTGCCAGCAGTTCCCCCGGGGTCCCCTACGAGCAGTACTTC. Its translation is CASSSPGVPYEQYF.

The CDR3 nucleotides read TGTGCCAGCACCCGTAGCGGTCCGGGGCATAGCGAGCAGTACTTC. Protein sequence: CASTRSGPGHSEQYF. The gene calls are TRBV7-4 and TRBJ2-7; D is perhaps TRBD2 (6 bases). Trimming stripped 7 bases from V and 6 bases from J, with 22 bases between. The CDR3 covers 15 residues. CDR1 is SGHVT, CDR2 SQSDAQ, per germline.